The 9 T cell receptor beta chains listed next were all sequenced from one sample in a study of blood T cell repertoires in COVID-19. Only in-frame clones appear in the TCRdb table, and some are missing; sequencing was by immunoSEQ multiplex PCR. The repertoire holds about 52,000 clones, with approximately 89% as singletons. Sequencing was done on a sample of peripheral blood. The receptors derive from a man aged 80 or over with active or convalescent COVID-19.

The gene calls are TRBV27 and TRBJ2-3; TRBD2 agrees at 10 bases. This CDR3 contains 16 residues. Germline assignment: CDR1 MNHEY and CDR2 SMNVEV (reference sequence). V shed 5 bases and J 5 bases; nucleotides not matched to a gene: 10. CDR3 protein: CASSPRSGGAGDTQYF. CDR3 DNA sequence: TGTGCCAGCAGTCCCAGGAGCGGGGGGGCAGGAGATACGCAGTATTTT.

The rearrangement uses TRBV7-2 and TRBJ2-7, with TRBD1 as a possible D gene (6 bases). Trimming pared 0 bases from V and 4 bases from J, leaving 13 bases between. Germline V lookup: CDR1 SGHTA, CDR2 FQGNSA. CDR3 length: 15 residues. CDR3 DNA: TGTGCCAGCAGCTTAGCCGGGACACTAGAATACGAGCAGTACTTC. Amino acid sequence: CASSLAGTLEYEQYF.

CDR3 nucleotides: TGTGCCAGCTCACCATGGGGCGGCGGGGAGCTGTTTTTT. It yields the protein CASSPWGGGELFF. This chain links TRBV18 with TRBJ2-2, with a tentative D call TRBD1 (5 bases). The CDR3 sequence is 13 residues long. Germline CDR1 and CDR2: KGHSH and LQKENI. Trimming removed 2 bases at V and 7 bases at J, with 8 bases between.

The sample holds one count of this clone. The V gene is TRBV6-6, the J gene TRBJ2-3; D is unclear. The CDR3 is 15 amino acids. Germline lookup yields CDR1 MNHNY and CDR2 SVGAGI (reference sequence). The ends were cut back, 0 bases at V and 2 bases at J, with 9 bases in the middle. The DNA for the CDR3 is TGTGCCAGCAGTTACTCCCGGCAGGACACAGATACGCAGTATTTT. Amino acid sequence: CASSYSRQDTDTQYF.

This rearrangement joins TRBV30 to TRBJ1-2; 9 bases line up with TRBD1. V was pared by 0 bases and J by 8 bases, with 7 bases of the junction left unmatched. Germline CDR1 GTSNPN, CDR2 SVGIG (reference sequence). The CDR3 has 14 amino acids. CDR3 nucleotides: TGTGCCTGGAGTGTAGGTGGGACAGGGAACGGCTACACCTTC. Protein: CAWSVGGTGNGYTF. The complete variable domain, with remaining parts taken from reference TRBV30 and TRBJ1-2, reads SQTIHQWPATLVQPVGSPLSLECTVEGTSNPNLYWYRQAAGRGLQLLFYSVGIGQISSEVPQNLSASRPQDRQFILSSKKLLLSDSGFYLCAWSVGGTGNGYTFGSGTRLTVV.

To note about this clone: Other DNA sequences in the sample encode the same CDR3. In DNA, the CDR3 is TGCGCCAGCAGCTTGGGCGGGCGGGGGGAAGAGACCCAGTACTTC. This translates into CASSLGGRGEETQYF. V gene TRBV5-1 combines with J gene TRBJ2-5, with 8 nucleotides matching TRBD2. The germline CDR1 and CDR2 sequences are SGHRS and YFSETQ. This CDR3 has 15 amino acids. The V and J ends lost 0 bases and 3 bases, in that order; junction bases with no gene match: 4.

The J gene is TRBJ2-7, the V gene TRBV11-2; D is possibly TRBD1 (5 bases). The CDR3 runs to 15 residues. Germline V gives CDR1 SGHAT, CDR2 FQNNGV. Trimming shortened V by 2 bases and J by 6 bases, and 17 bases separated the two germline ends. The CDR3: CASSLSRAGIGEQYF. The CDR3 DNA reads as TGTGCCAGCAGCTTAAGTAGGGCAGGGATAGGCGAGCAGTACTTC.

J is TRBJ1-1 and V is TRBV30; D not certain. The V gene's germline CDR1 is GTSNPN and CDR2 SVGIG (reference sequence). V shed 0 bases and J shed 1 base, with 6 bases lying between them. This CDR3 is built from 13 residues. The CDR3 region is CAWSVLSNTEAFF. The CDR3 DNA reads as TGTGCCTGGAGTGTACTTTCGAACACTGAAGCTTTCTTT.

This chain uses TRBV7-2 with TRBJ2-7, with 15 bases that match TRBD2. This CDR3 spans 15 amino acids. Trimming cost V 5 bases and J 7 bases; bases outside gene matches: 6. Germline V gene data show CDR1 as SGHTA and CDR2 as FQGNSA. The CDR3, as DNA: TGTGCCAGCAGCAGGACTAGCGGGGGGGCTCATGAGCAGTACTTC. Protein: CASSRTSGGAHEQYF.